Listed below are T cell receptor beta chains from one sample, sequenced in a study of blood T cell repertoires in COVID-19. Here immunoSEQ multiplex PCR was the method, and the copy in TCRdb shows in-frame clones only, minus some. The sample lists more than 200,000 clones; around 90% were seen once. Sequencing used peripheral blood. The source is a man aged 65 to 85 with acute or convalescent COVID-19. Each CDR3 is given with its conserved first and last residue. A D gene is named only where the DNA matches it firmly. A clone size is listed for some rows: how often the clone was seen (once, few, many), or a class if it is expanded.

abundance,d_gene,v_gene,j_gene,CDR3aa,CDR3nt
NA,NA,TRBV21-1,TRBJ2-7,CASSKVPRLAKRSGEQYF,TGTGCCAGCAGCAAAGTTCCGAGGCTAGCGAAAAGATCTGGCGAGCAGTACTTC
NA,NA,TRBV6-5,TRBJ1-2,CASRDWGLGYTF,TGTGCCAGTCGGGATTGGGGGCTCGGCTACACCTTC
NA,NA,TRBV4-2,TRBJ2-3,CASSQQGLTDTQYF,TGTGCCAGCAGCCAACAGGGGTTAACAGATACGCAGTATTTT
once,NA,TRBV28,TRBJ2-7,CASSPVVPPYEQYF,TGTGCCAGCAGCCCCGTAGTGCCGCCCTACGAGCAGTACTTC
NA,TRBD2,TRBV30,TRBJ2-7,CAGERAGAGQYF,TGTGCCGGAGAAAGGGCGGGAGCCGGGCAGTACTTC
NA,NA,TRBV19,TRBJ2-7,CASSRAGLSLDEQYF,TGTGCCAGTAGTCGTGCCGGTCTGTCGCTGGACGAGCAGTACTTC
medium-sized,TRBD2,TRBV10-3,TRBJ2-7,CAISGAGRSTLTYEQYF,TGTGCCATCAGTGGAGCGGGGCGCTCCACATTAACCTACGAGCAGTACTTC
NA,NA,TRBV7-9,TRBJ1-2,CASSSTASGAYGYTF,TGTGCCAGCAGCTCGACAGCTTCTGGGGCCTATGGCTACACCTTC
NA,TRBD1,TRBV5-1,TRBJ1-1,CASSKGQMNTEAFF,TGCGCCAGCAGCAAGGGACAGATGAACACTGAAGCTTTCTTT
NA,NA,TRBV24-1,TRBJ2-1,CATSDPGLGGGNEQFF,TGTGCCACCAGTGACCCGGGACTCGGTGGCGGCAATGAGCAGTTCTTC
NA,NA,TRBV15,TRBJ2-5,CATQTGTETQYF,TGTGCCACCCAAACAGGAACGGAGACCCAGTACTTC
NA,NA,TRBV5-1,TRBJ2-7,CASSIHRDGSYEQYF,TGCGCCAGCAGCATACACAGGGATGGGTCCTACGAGCAGTACTTC
NA,NA,TRBV3-1/TRBV3-2,TRBJ1-2,CASSPDSNYGYTF,TGTGCCAGCAGCCCGGACAGTAACTATGGCTACACCTTC
few,NA,TRBV19,TRBJ1-2,CASSIGFPGRGNYGYTF,TGTGCCAGTAGTATAGGCTTCCCGGGTAGGGGCAACTATGGCTACACCTTC
NA,TRBD1,TRBV30,TRBJ1-4,CAWSVQVGQGVSF,TGTGCCTGGAGTGTACAAGTCGGACAGGGAGTTTCCTTT
NA,NA,TRBV29-1,TRBJ1-4,CSVGRQGDEKLFF,TGCAGCGTCGGACGCCAGGGTGATGAAAAACTGTTTTTT
NA,TRBD2,TRBV7-2,TRBJ2-3,CASLAGTTDTQYF,TGTGCCAGCCTAGCGGGAACCACAGATACGCAGTATTTT
NA,NA,TRBV5-5,TRBJ1-1,CASSFRGEFTEAFF,TGTGCCAGCAGCTTCAGGGGCGAATTTACTGAAGCTTTCTTT
NA,NA,TRBV11-2,TRBJ1-1,CASSLVGGRASTEAFF,TGTGCCAGCAGCTTAGTCGGGGGGCGGGCCTCCACTGAAGCTTTCTTT
NA,NA,TRBV4-3,TRBJ1-6,CASSLRQNSPLHF,TGCGCCAGCAGCCTTCGACAGAATTCACCCCTCCACTTT
NA,TRBD1,TRBV19,TRBJ1-5,CASRGITTGVNQPQHF,TGTGCCAGTAGGGGGATAACGACAGGGGTAAATCAGCCCCAGCATTTT
NA,NA,TRBV11-2,TRBJ1-2,CASSLDAGLYYGYTF,TGTGCCAGCAGCTTAGATGCAGGCCTCTACTATGGCTACACCTTC
NA,TRBD1,TRBV19,TRBJ1-2,CASSIPGQSNYGYTF,TGTGCCAGTAGTATCCCGGGACAGAGCAACTATGGCTACACCTTC
NA,TRBD2,TRBV18,TRBJ2-2,CASSPRISGDPNTGELFF,TGTGCCAGCTCACCAAGGATTAGCGGGGATCCGAACACCGGGGAGCTGTTTTTT
NA,TRBD2,TRBV7-2,TRBJ2-7,CASSLVYGTSGVSYEQYF,TGTGCCAGCAGCTTAGTATACGGTACTAGCGGCGTCTCCTACGAGCAGTACTTC
NA,NA,TRBV28,TRBJ1-2,CASSPRTENYGYTF,TGTGCCAGCAGTCCGCGGACAGAAAACTATGGCTACACCTTC
NA,NA,TRBV29-1,TRBJ2-1,CSVEDGQGPAWYNEQFF,TGCAGCGTTGAAGATGGGCAGGGTCCTGCTTGGTACAATGAGCAGTTCTTC
NA,NA,TRBV2,TRBJ2-7,CASPSGTGSSYEQYF,TGTGCCAGCCCTTCAGGGACTGGGAGCTCCTACGAGCAGTACTTC
NA,NA,TRBV19,TRBJ1-2,CASSILGGNYGYTF,TGTGCCAGTAGTATTCTTGGGGGGAACTATGGCTACACCTTC
once,TRBD1,TRBV7-8,TRBJ2-2,CASSLGTGGLTGELFF,TGTGCCAGCAGCTTGGGGACAGGGGGCCTCACCGGGGAGCTGTTTTTT
once,NA,TRBV9,TRBJ2-6,CASSSHSQGLFGNNVLTF,TGTGCCAGCAGCTCGCACTCACAGGGCCTGTTTGGTAACAACGTCCTGACTTTC
NA,TRBD2,TRBV7-9,TRBJ2-1,CASRSGTYNEQFF,TGTGCCAGCAGGAGCGGGACCTACAATGAGCAGTTCTTC
NA,NA,TRBV5-5,TRBJ1-1,CASSLQGSPNTEAFF,TGTGCCAGCAGCTTACAGGGATCACCGAACACTGAAGCTTTCTTT
NA,TRBD1,TRBV5-1,TRBJ1-5,CASSTGETGNQPQHF,TGCGCCAGCAGTACAGGGGAAACGGGCAATCAGCCCCAGCATTTT
once,TRBD1,TRBV4-2,TRBJ1-1,CASSLDRPSGTEAFF,TGTGCCAGCAGCCTGGACAGGCCCTCAGGGACTGAAGCTTTCTTT
NA,NA,TRBV30,TRBJ1-2,CAWSQDEGYTF,TGTGCCTGGAGTCAAGATGAGGGCTACACCTTC
NA,NA,TRBV7-8,TRBJ2-7,CASSLDRVYEQYF,TGTGCCAGCAGCTTAGACAGGGTCTACGAGCAGTACTTC
NA,NA,TRBV27,TRBJ1-1,CASSQNSYNWNTEAFF,TGTGCCAGCAGTCAAAATAGTTATAATTGGAACACTGAAGCTTTCTTT
NA,TRBD1,TRBV5-1,TRBJ2-1,CASSVGQGSVDEQFF,TGCGCCAGCAGCGTGGGACAGGGGAGTGTCGATGAGCAGTTCTTC
NA,TRBD1,TRBV6-5,TRBJ2-6,CASCRGQGANVLTF,TGTGCCAGCTGCAGGGGGCAAGGGGCCAACGTCCTGACTTTC
NA,TRBD1,TRBV7-9,TRBJ1-1,CASILGTVNTEAFF,TGTGCCAGCATCCTCGGGACAGTGAACACTGAAGCTTTCTTT
NA,TRBD1,TRBV19,TRBJ1-5,CASSVTGGNQPQHF,TGTGCCAGTAGTGTGACAGGGGGCAATCAGCCCCAGCATTTT
NA,NA,TRBV28,TRBJ1-5,CASSQGYSNQPQHF,TGTGCCAGCAGTCAGGGGTATAGCAATCAGCCCCAGCATTTT
once,TRBD1,TRBV5-8,TRBJ2-7,CASSFHGTGGSYEQYF,TGTGCCAGCAGCTTTCATGGAACAGGGGGCTCCTACGAGCAGTACTTC
NA,TRBD1,TRBV2,TRBJ1-2,CASTSGGDRGGWRSNYGYTF,TGTGCCAGCACGTCAGGCGGGGACAGGGGGGGGTGGAGGTCTAACTATGGCTACACCTTC
NA,TRBD2,TRBV7-2,TRBJ2-1,CASSPGLAVTYNEQFF,TGTGCCAGCAGCCCAGGACTAGCGGTCACCTACAATGAGCAGTTCTTC
NA,TRBD1,TRBV5-1,TRBJ2-1,CASSLAAGGSDEQFF,TGCGCCAGCAGCTTGGCGGCAGGGGGCAGCGATGAGCAGTTCTTC
NA,TRBD2,TRBV6-6,TRBJ2-5,CASSSTSGSQETQYF,TGTGCCAGCAGTTCGACTAGCGGGAGTCAGGAGACCCAGTACTTC
once,NA,TRBV29-1,TRBJ2-3,CSVEGQYRTDTQYF,TGCAGCGTTGAAGGACAGTATCGGACAGATACGCAGTATTTT
NA,TRBD1,TRBV18,TRBJ2-2,CASSRAGTGRSGELFF,TGTGCCAGCTCACGCGCCGGGACAGGGCGATCCGGGGAGCTGTTTTTT
NA,NA,TRBV18,TRBJ2-1,CASSPGLYNEQFF,TGTGCCAGCTCCCCGGGACTGTACAATGAGCAGTTCTTC
NA,TRBD1,TRBV2,TRBJ1-5,CASSEGGTGYQPQHF,TGTGCCAGCAGTGAAGGCGGGACAGGGTATCAGCCCCAGCATTTT
NA,NA,TRBV27,TRBJ2-5,CASSFSPDRSKTQYF,TGTGCCAGCAGCTTCTCCCCGGACAGATCGAAGACCCAGTACTTC